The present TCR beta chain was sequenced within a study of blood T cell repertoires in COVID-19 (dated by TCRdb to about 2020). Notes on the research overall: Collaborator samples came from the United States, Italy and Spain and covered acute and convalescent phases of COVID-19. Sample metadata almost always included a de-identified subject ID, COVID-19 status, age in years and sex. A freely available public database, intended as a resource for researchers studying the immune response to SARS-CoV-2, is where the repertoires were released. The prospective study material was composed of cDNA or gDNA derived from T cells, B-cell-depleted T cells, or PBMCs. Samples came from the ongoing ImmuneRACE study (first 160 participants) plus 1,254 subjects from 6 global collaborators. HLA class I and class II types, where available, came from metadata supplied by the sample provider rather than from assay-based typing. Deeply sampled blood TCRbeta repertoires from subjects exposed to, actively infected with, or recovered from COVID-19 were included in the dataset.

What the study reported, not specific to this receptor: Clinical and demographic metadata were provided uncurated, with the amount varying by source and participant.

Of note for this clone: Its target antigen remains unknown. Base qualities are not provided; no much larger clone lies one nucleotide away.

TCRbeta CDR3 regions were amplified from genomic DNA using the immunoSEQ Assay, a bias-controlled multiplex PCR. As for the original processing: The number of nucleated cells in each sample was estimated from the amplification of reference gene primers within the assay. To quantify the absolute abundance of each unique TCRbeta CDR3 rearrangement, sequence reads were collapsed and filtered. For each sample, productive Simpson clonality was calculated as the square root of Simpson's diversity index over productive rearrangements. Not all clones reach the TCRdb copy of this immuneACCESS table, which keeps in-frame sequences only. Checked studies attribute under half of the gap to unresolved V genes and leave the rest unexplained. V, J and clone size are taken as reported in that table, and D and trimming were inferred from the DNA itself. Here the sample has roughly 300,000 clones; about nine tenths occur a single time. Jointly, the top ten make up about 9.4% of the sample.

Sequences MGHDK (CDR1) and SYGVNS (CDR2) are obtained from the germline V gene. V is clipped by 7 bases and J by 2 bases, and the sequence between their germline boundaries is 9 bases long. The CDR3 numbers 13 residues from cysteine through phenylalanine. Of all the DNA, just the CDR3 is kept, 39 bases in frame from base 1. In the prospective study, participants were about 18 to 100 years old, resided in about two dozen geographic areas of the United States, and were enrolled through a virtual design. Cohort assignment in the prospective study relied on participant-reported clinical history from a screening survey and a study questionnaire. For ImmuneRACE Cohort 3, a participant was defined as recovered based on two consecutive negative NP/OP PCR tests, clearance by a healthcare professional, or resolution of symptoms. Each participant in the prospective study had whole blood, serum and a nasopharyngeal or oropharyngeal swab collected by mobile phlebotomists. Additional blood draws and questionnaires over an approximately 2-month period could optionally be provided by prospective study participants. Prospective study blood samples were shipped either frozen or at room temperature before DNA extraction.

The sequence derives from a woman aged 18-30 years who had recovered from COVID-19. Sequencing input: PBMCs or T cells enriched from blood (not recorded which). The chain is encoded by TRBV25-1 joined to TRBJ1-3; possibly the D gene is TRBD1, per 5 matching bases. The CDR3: CASMWGAGNTIYF. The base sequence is TGTGCCAGCATGTGGGGGGCTGGAAACACCATATATTTT.